This TCR beta chain was sequenced for a study of cytomegalovirus exposure and HLA in healthy donors (TCRdb year 2017). Context from the whole study: An earlier analysis of approximately 640 of the donors reported about 250 Gb of sequence data and around 110 million unique TCR beta sequences from about 180 million T cells. The study aimed to test whether cataloging public T cell receptors could reveal signatures of past pathogen exposure. Both class I and class II loci were covered by HLA typing, at four-digit resolution. To decide whether each TCR beta V gene segment behaved as functional or pseudogenic, an earlier analysis of some 600 of the donors relied on high-throughput TCR beta sequencing. Donor age, sex, ethnicity and CMV serostatus were compiled alongside the repertoire data. Using immunosequencing, the study profiled T cell repertoires from about 620 subjects and related those repertoires to cytomegalovirus serostatus. Because of strong linkage in the cohort, 4 to 6 DR-DQ haplotypes were treated as single units for association and clustering. A later genetic analysis took genome-wide SNP genotypes for about 55% of the roughly 670 donors and used that subset as a discovery cohort. Among the roughly 380 genotyped donors, around 81% belonged to the genetic ancestry cluster associated with self-reported Caucasian donors. An early release that covered several hundred HLA-typed donors contained about 290 gigabases of sequencing data and 85 million to 100 million unique TCR sequences. In the later analysis, no new phenotypic data were used to find candidate immune exposures; instead, reliance was placed on TCR beta sequences and their occurrence across donors. To predict cytomegalovirus infection status, the study combined high-throughput TCR immunosequencing, statistical association of individual TCRs with disease status, and machine learning. Among under 450 genotyped donors of the cohort, an average of about 240,000 unique TCR beta nucleotide sequences were sequenced per donor, roughly 20% of them non-productive. Besides the first cohort of approximately 710 subjects, a separate validation cohort made up of 120 different subjects was used. All discovery cohort repertoires had been generated on a single sequencing platform. Typing coverage varied by locus: roughly 620-640 donors for A, B, C, DRB1 and DQB1; roughly 510 for DQA1; over 600 for DPA1; 450 to 480 for DPB1. A later analysis re-examined previously published TCR beta repertoires from more than 550 donors and added high-resolution HLA genotyping to investigate patterns of TCR occurrence.

The cohort consisted of approximately 690 healthy bone marrow donors. At the time of sampling, every cohort member was nominally healthy, though immune exposures that went unrecorded were likely present. The donor was CMV seronegative and was included in the group of 352 seronegative cohort members. A peripheral blood sample was collected from each donor, and TCR beta sequencing was performed on peripheral blood mononuclear cells. The Qiagen DNeasy Blood Extraction Kit was used to extract genomic DNA from the blood cell samples. According to the germline V gene, CDR1 reads SGHRS and CDR2 reads YFSETQ. V is shortened by 3 bases, J by 4 bases, and the region joining them spans 8 bases. The CDR3 runs 13 amino acids, cysteine and phenylalanine included. Left in the record is the CDR3 DNA by itself, 39 bases read in frame from the first base. Findings and caveats that apply to the study as a whole: Most TCR sequences were observed very rarely across donors, whereas some public TCRs were present in many individuals. In a later analysis, HLA-associated TCR beta chains were found to be more clonally expanded and to have lower generation probabilities than equally common non-associated chains. The authors suggested that the approach could potentially be extended to other disease states and immunological phenotypes. The cohort was sequenced for TCR beta chains only, and without alpha or paired-chain data the features that could be detected were limited. A later analysis associated approximately 17,000 TCR beta sequences with specific HLA alleles at a false discovery rate of 0.05. A total of about 180 TCR beta chains were listed by the study as associated with cytomegalovirus. The 87-base-pair reads could not distinguish some IMGT-functional V segments, including TRBV6-2 and TRBV6-3, so those segments were excluded. A later genetic analysis reported fewer N-insertions in productive TCRs among donors in an Asian-associated ancestry cluster than the approximately 670-donor mean. An association between a missense DCLRE1C variant and V-gene and J-gene trimming of TCR beta chains was found in a later genetic analysis and replicated in an independent cohort. Because HLA typing was unavailable for some donors at each locus, only the typed subset was used in association tests. In a later analysis, the rate of TCR association differed among HLA loci, with DRB1 alleles having the most associated TCRs and HLA-C alleles having the fewest. Most CMV-associated TCR beta chains appeared to be HLA-restricted in a later analysis, and the HLA associations seemed to be driven largely by CMV exposure. A few of the identified cytomegalovirus-associated TCR beta chains were confirmed in vitro to be specific for cytomegalovirus antigens. Assigning TCR associations to individual alleles was difficult when HLA alleles, especially DR and DQ, strongly co-occurred. Broadly in line with IMGT annotations, most TCR beta V segments showed up in productive rearrangements about 87% or about 30% of the time in an earlier analysis of under 700 of the donors. Correlated functional status among segregating V segments might reflect linkage disequilibrium, but an unknown experimental factor could not be ruled out. A further reported finding was that TCR beta sequences accurately predicted the HLA-A and HLA-B alleles for most subjects in the first cohort. The classifier was reported to diagnose cytomegalovirus status with high specificity and sensitivity in both the original and validation cohorts. The earlier analysis of some 560 of the donors excluded some 16 rarely observed V segments, including chromosome 9 orphons, because counts were too low. For the cohort, immune exposure information was limited to CMV serostatus. The sequencing pipeline was judged likely to have produced a cluster of highly shared sequence variants as a technical artifact. The presence/absence analyses assumed that sequencing depth was roughly uniform across donors, and that assumption may not be true. According to a later analysis, parvovirus B19, influenza, CMV and Epstein-Barr virus appeared linked to several top co-occurrence clusters.

Library prep was done by the immunoSEQ multiplex PCR assay. The multiplex PCR relied on a mix of 60 forward primers for TCR Vbeta segments and 13 reverse primers for TCR Jbeta segments. A multiplex PCR assay on genomic DNA amplified the CDR3 region of rearranged TCR beta genes. The amplified TCR beta libraries were sequenced on the Illumina HiSeq System as 87-base-pair reads. Regarding the original processing steps: Across the 670 or so repertoires, a later analysis counted roughly 84 million unique TCR beta chains, approximately 12 million of which were shared by at least two donors. A nearest-neighbor algorithm error-corrected the raw reads and collapsed the reads into unique sequences, merging closely related sequences to remove PCR and sequencing errors. To assign V, D and J gene segments, CDR3 sequences were aligned to IMGT reference sequences. For a sequence to be retained, a match of at least six nucleotides was required to both a V gene segment and a J gene segment. Rearrangements were called productive when the CDR3 lacked stop codons and stayed in frame with V and J; all others were non-productive. Following IMGT convention, CDR3 was defined as the stretch from the second conserved V-encoded cysteine to the conserved J-encoded phenylalanine. In an earlier analysis of some 550 of the donors, sequences lacking an unambiguous match to a single V gene segment were excluded. In an earlier analysis of some 590 of the donors, V segments were called functional above 56.7% productive rearrangements and were called segregating when the between-donor standard deviation exceeded 5%. A statistical classification framework was developed to diagnose cytomegalovirus status using the catalog of TCR beta chain sequences. V and J gene assignment, in a later analysis, came from comparing TCR nucleotide sequences with IMGT/GENE-DB human TR gene sequences. The TCRdist pipeline was used in a later analysis to assign CDR3 sequences and most-parsimonious VDJ recombination scenarios. In a later analysis, every TCR beta chain was defined by the combination of its CDR3 amino acid sequence and its V-gene family, and reads without a unique V-gene family were dropped. As a way to deal with suspected cross-contamination and a sequencing artifact, a later analysis dropped 450 to 600 nucleotide sequences that were highly shared and had low generation probability. In a later analysis, a clonal expansion index for each public chain was calculated from normalized within-repertoire ranks of inferred template counts. Generation probabilities in a later analysis came from a VDJ recombination model fitted to out-of-frame rearrangements, and those results were checked against IGoR. In a later analysis, TCR-TCR, TCR-HLA and TCR-CMV co-occurrence was scored with hypergeometric tests, and a repertoire-size bias correction was applied to TCR pairs. False discovery rates were estimated in a later analysis by permuting HLA or CMV assignments 20 times. In a later analysis, co-occurring TCRs were grouped using DBSCAN, and TCRdist sequence similarity was added for clustering within HLA-allele-positive subsets. For co-occurrence clustering, repertoires with fewer than 30,000 or more than 120,000 public chains were excluded, along with five or six repertoires with anomalous nucleotide sharing. In TCRdb, the immuneACCESS table is reduced to in-frame sequences with V and J assigned. These tables do not hold every clone; where another copy was compared, an unresolved V gene accounts for under half, and the others remain unexplained. That table supplies the V and J calls and clone size; D and trimming were determined from the DNA. This sample holds 170,000 or so clones; around 82% were observed only once. The top ten clones comprise under 0.4% of the sample.

Regarding this clone: What antigen it recognizes has not been identified. The input lacks base qualities; no much larger clone sits a single base away.

The rearrangement joined TRBV5-1 to TRBJ2-1, with the D gene uncertain. The clonotype comes from a boy aged 2 to 10 in good health and CMV-seronegative. The material sequenced was PBMCs. The CDR3 sequence is CASSSGSYNEQFF. The base sequence is TGCGCCAGCAGCTCCGGTTCATACAATGAGCAGTTCTTC.